This TCR beta chain comes out of a study of shared clonotypes between healthy human individuals. Across the whole study: The study used three CD4 naive, three CD4 memory, two CD8 naive and one CD8 memory plate per donor.

Method: immunoSEQ multiplex PCR; TCRdb's copy keeps in-frame clones and lacks some. The sample lists approximately 640,000 clones; about three quarters were seen once. The CDR3 is 16 residues long. From germline, CDR1 is MNHEY and CDR2 SMNVEV (reference sequence). Losses at the gene ends were 5 bases for V and 7 bases for J; bases not matched to a gene: 14. The J gene is TRBJ2-1, the V gene TRBV27, with 7 bases that match TRBD1. The material sequenced was memory CD4+ T cells sorted from blood. Subset described: CD45RA-negative fraction. The source is a woman in her twenties or thirties in good health. CDR3 sequence: CASSPKGQRQANEQFF. The CDR3 DNA reads TGTGCCAGCAGTCCGAAGGGACAGAGACAAGCTAATGAGCAGTTCTTC.